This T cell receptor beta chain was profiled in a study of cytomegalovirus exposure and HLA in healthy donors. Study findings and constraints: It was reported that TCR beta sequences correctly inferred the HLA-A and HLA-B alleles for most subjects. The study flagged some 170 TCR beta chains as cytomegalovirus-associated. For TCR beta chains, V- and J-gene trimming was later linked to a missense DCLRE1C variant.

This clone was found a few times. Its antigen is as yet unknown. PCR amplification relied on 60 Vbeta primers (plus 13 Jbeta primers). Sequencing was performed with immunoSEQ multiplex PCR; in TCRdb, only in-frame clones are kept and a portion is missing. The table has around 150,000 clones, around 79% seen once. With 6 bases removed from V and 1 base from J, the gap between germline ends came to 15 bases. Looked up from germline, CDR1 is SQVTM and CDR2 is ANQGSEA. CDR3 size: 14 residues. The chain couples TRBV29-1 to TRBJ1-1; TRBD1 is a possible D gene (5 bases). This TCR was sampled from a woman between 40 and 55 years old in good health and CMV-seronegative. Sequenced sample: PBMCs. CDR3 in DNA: TGCAGCGTATTTGGGACTCTCCAGAACACTGAAGCTTTCTTT. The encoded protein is CSVFGTLQNTEAFF.